Reported below is one T cell receptor beta chain. The data derive from a study of cytotoxic CD8 clonotypes in ibrutinib-treated CLL. Approximately 2.2 micrograms of genomic DNA, which was extracted from cryopreserved PBMCs, served as the material used for the TCR beta libraries. Method: immunoSEQ multiplex PCR; TCRdb's copy keeps in-frame clones and lacks some. In the table there are 65,000 to 80,000 clones, 75% to 90% of which are singletons. J lost 3 bases, V lost 10 bases, and 11 bases had no gene match. Germline V gene sequence: CDR1 ENHRY, CDR2 SYGVKD. CDR3 size: 15 residues. The chain combines TRBV10-3 with TRBJ2-3, with 9 nucleotides matching TRBD1. Sequencing used PBMCs, obtained after 24 months of ibrutinib treatment. The clonotype originates from a human donor with chronic lymphocytic leukemia. CDR3 sequence (DNA): TGTGCCACCCGAGACAGGGGGTCGGGGACAGATACGCAGTATTTT. Protein: CATRDRGSGTDTQYF.